Following are 30 T cell receptor beta chains from one sample sequenced in a study of Graves' ophthalmopathy and Graves' hyperthyroidism. Amplification of TCR beta CDR3 regions used RNA transcripts. HTBI primers primed a first-round RT-PCR, and a second-round multiplex PCR followed. One entry per CDR3 protein results from TCRdb running MiXCR on the multiplex PCR reads. Of around 1.1 million distinct CDR3 sequences detected, about 35% appear once; the ten largest clones hold more than 9.5%. The sample taken for sequencing was peripheral blood or thyroid tissue (not recorded which). These receptors were obtained from an adult man with Graves' hyperthyroidism.

J is TRBJ1-5 and V is TRBV19; 7 bases match TRBD1. CDR3 size: 15 residues. V was clipped by 5 bases and J by 5 bases; unmatched bases: 9. The germline V gene encodes CDR1 LNHDA and CDR2 SQIVND (reference sequence). CDR3 sequence reads: CASSRDEGTDQPQHF. CDR3 DNA sequence: TGTGCCAGTAGTCGGGACGAGGGGACAGATCAGCCCCAGCATTTT.

The chain uses TRBV4-2 and TRBJ2-6, with 12 bases lining up with TRBD1. The CDR3 has 19 amino acids. Looked up from germline, CDR1 is LGHNA and CDR2 is YNFKEQ. V lost 0 bases, J lost 2 bases, and 5 bases stayed unmatched. The CDR3 reads CASSQDEGQGAPGANVLTF. The DNA for the CDR3 is TGTGCCAGCAGCCAAGATGAGGGACAGGGGGCGCCTGGGGCCAACGTCCTGACTTTC.

This clonotype was seen only a few times. The V call is TRBV2, the J call TRBJ1-4; D might be TRBD1 (5 bases). Per germline, CDR1 SNHLY and CDR2 FYNNEI. The CDR3 has 17 amino acids. Trimming shortened V by 6 bases and J by 3 bases, and 20 bases separated the two germline ends. CDR3 protein: CASSGTVGGGANEKLFF. The CDR3 nucleotides are TGTGCCAGCAGCGGGACGGTTGGTGGAGGGGCTAATGAAAAACTGTTTTTT.

This chain connects TRBV19 to TRBJ2-5, with D possibly matching TRBD2 (5 bases). This CDR3 is built from 13 residues. Germline CDR1 is LNHDA and CDR2 is SQIVND (reference sequence). Deletions cut 9 bases from V and 3 bases from J, with 14 bases between. The CDR3 nucleotides read TGTGCCAGCCGGAGGTTTCCCGAAGAGACCCAGTACTTC. Protein sequence: CASRRFPEETQYF.

This clonotype turned up a few times. The genes are TRBV14 and TRBJ2-7; unclear D gene. Per germline, CDR1 SGHDN and CDR2 FVKESK. Trimming cost V 8 bases and J 5 bases, with 10 bases left between them. This CDR3 comprises 11 residues. The CDR3 nucleotides are TGTGCCAGCGCTTCTTTGGACGAGCAGTACTTC. Residues: CASASLDEQYF. Full variable domain (rest looked up from reference TRBV14 and TRBJ2-7): EAGVTQFPSHSVIEKGQTVTLRCDPISGHDNLYWYRRVMGKEIKFLLHFVKESKQDESGMPNNRFLAERTGGTYSTLKVQPAELEDSGVYFCASASLDEQYFGPGTRLTVT.

This clonotype was picked up many times. This chain links TRBV20-1 with TRBJ2-7; no clear D gene. There are 13 residues in the CDR3. In germline, CDR1 is DFQATT, CDR2 SNEGSKA (reference sequence). V was clipped by 3 bases and J by 4 bases, with 13 bases between them. CDR3 sequence: CSARDLSGYEQYF. CDR3 nucleotides: TGCAGTGCTAGGGACCTCAGTGGGTACGAGCAGTACTTC.

This clonotype has ten or more counts. The rearrangement uses TRBV12-3 or TRBV12-4 and TRBJ2-6; D gene unclear. V was trimmed by 11 bases and J by 0 bases, leaving 11 bases between them. The CDR3 consists of 14 residues. The CDR3 bases are TGTGCCTCCTCGGCGATCTCTGGGGCCAACGTCCTGACTTTC. Amino acid sequence: CASSAISGANVLTF.

Comment on this clonotype: This sequence may be a read error, since a much larger clone differs from it by one base. The chain employs TRBV5-6 and TRBJ1-3; tentative D call: TRBD1 (6 bases). This CDR3 contains 16 residues. Germline V lookup: CDR1 SGHDT, CDR2 YYEEEE. DNA of the CDR3: TGTGCCAGCAGCTTAGGTCAGGGGCGATCTGGAAACACCACATATTTT. This sequence encodes CASSLGQGRSGNTTYF.

This clonotype turned up a few times. CDR3 region: CASSNQDLSPLHF. In DNA form, the CDR3 reads TGTGCCAGCAGTAACCAGGATCTTTCACCCCTCCACTTT. This chain joins TRBV6-2 or TRBV6-3 and TRBJ1-6; D remains unclear. V gave up 5 bases and J gave up 9 bases, with 11 bases separating them. Per germline, CDR1 MNHEY and CDR2 SVGEGT. The CDR3 is made up of 13 amino acids.

The table lists this clonotype with many counts. The chain combines TRBV20-1 with TRBJ2-7, with 10 bases fitting TRBD2. Germline V CDR1 and CDR2: DFQATT, SNEGSKA (reference sequence). V was pared by 5 bases and J by 0 bases, with 7 bases of the junction left unmatched. The CDR3 is 15 amino acids. The CDR3 coding sequence is TGCAGTGCTCCTAACCCTAGCGGGAGCTCCTACGAGCAGTACTTC. Translating it yields CSAPNPSGSSYEQYF.

This clonotype was counted at least ten times. The chain has TRBV25-1 and TRBJ2-7; the D gene could be TRBD1 or TRBD2 (5 bases each). Trimming took 1 base from V and 6 from J, leaving 13 bases between them. The CDR3 sequence is 14 residues long. Germline V gives CDR1 MGHDK, CDR2 SYGVNS. The CDR3 protein is CASSEFGNGAEQYF. In DNA form, the CDR3 reads TGTGCCAGCAGTGAATTCGGGAACGGGGCCGAGCAGTACTTC.

The chain uses TRBV28 and TRBJ2-7; no definite D call. This CDR3 has 14 amino acids. Trimming removed 2 bases from V and 5 bases from J, with 13 bases in between. From germline, CDR1 is MDHEN and CDR2 SYDVKM. CDR3 in DNA: TGTGCCAGCAGTTTAATGGGATCGGTGGACGAGCAGTACTTC. Its protein product is CASSLMGSVDEQYF. The complete variable domain, with remaining parts taken from reference TRBV28 and TRBJ2-7, reads DVKVTQSSRYLVKRTGEKVFLECVQDMDHENMFWYRQDPGLGLRLIYFSYDVKMKEKGDIPEGYSVSREKKERFSLILESASTNQTSMYLCASSLMGSVDEQYFGPGTRLTVT.

The chain recombines TRBV19 with TRBJ2-7; 8 nucleotides align to TRBD1. Germline trimming cut 1 base from V and 7 bases from J; bases unmatched to any gene: 6. The CDR3 totals 14 residues. CDR1 is LNHDA, CDR2 SQIVND, per germline (reference sequence). Written as DNA, the CDR3 is TGTGCCAGTAGTATAGGGACAGGGCTGAGGGAGCAGTACTTC. Translating gives CASSIGTGLREQYF.

The chain is built from TRBV29-1 and TRBJ1-5; 7 bases agree with TRBD1. V gave up 6 bases and J gave up 3 bases; unmatched junction bases: 5. This CDR3 has 13 residues. Germline loops: CDR1 SQVTM, CDR2 ANQGSEA. The CDR3 DNA reads TGCAGCGTACCGACAGGGAACAATCAGCCCCAGCATTTT. This translates into CSVPTGNNQPQHF. The variable domain in full, with the rest retrieved from reference TRBV29-1 and TRBJ1-5, is SAVISQKPSRDICQRGTSLTIQCQVDSQVTMMFWYRQQPGQSLTLIATANQGSEATYESGFVIDKFPISRPNLTFSTLTVSNMSPEDSSIYLCSVPTGNNQPQHFGDGTRLSIL.

This clonotype appeared a few times. The chain combines TRBV10-3 with TRBJ2-3; 9 bases agree with TRBD2. The CDR3 contains 13 residues. Germline values: CDR1 ENHRY, CDR2 SYGVKD. Unmatched junction bases numbered 2, after V lost 6 bases and J lost 4 bases. CDR3 protein: CAIRAGGADTQYF. CDR3 DNA sequence: TGTGCCATCAGGGCGGGAGGGGCAGATACGCAGTATTTT.

The sample holds many counts of this clonotype. The chain links TRBV7-2 to TRBJ1-5; D unclear. CDR1 SGHTA and CDR2 FQGNSA come from the germline V gene. The ends were cut back, 5 bases at V and 9 bases at J, with 14 bases in the middle. The CDR3 is 13 amino acids. Written as DNA, the CDR3 is TGTGCCAGCAGCCATGGGCTAGGGCCGCCCCAGCATTTT. This translates into CASSHGLGPPQHF.

This clonotype appeared many times. The chain combines TRBV6-5 with TRBJ1-2; D may be TRBD1 (6 bases). The CDR3 spans 15 residues. CDR1 MNHEY and CDR2 SVGAGI come from the germline V gene. V was shortened by 5 bases and J by 1 base, with 14 bases between the two germline ends. In nucleotides, the CDR3 is TGTGCCAGCAGTGAGGGGGACCCAGTTAACTATGGCTACACCTTC. Translated, it gives CASSEGDPVNYGYTF.

The chain uses TRBV19 and TRBJ2-2; D remains ambiguous. Germline V gives CDR1 LNHDA, CDR2 SQIVND (reference sequence). The CDR3 has 15 amino acids. V lost 9 bases, J lost 0 bases, and 14 bases lay in between. CDR3 amino acids: CASKSRTANTGELFF. DNA for the CDR3: TGTGCCAGCAAAAGCCGTACAGCGAACACCGGGGAGCTGTTTTTT.

This clonotype was detected a few times. The genes are TRBV29-1 and TRBJ2-7; D may be TRBD2 (5 bases). This CDR3 comprises 11 residues. The V end was cut by 7 bases, the J end by 4 bases, with 11 bases between. Germline V gene data show CDR1 as SQVTM and CDR2 as ANQGSEA. CDR3 DNA sequence: TGCAGCGGTCGGGTAGCGTACGAGCAGTACTTC. Residues: CSGRVAYEQYF.

The sample holds many counts of this clonotype. The chain employs TRBV7-8 and TRBJ2-7; D is ambiguous. The CDR3 contains 15 residues. Trimming cost V 1 base and J 2 bases, with 12 bases left between them. Looked up from germline, CDR1 is SGHVS and CDR2 is FQNEAQ. CDR3 bases: TGTGCCAGCAGCTTAGAGTGGGTGAGCACCTACGAGCAGTACTTC. It specifies CASSLEWVSTYEQYF.

This clonotype occurred once. The chain employs TRBV19 and TRBJ2-2, with D possibly being TRBD2 (5 bases). Germline V CDR1 and CDR2: LNHDA, SQIVND (reference sequence). The CDR3 covers 14 residues. The V end lost 7 bases, the J end lost 5 bases, and 14 bases lay between the germline ends. CDR3 bases: TGTGCCAGTACCCATACAACGGGGACCGGGGAGCTGTTTTTT. Amino acids: CASTHTTGTGELFF.

With respect to this clonotype: Compared with germline, one end of the junction differs, possibly owing to a read error. The J gene is TRBJ1-5, the V gene TRBV10-3, with a tentative D call TRBD1 (6 bases). CDR3 length: 18 amino acids. Germline lookup yields CDR1 ENHRY and CDR2 SYGVKD. This CDR3 reads CASSELRGVGWSNQPQHF. In DNA, the CDR3 is TGTGCCAGCAGTGAACTTAGGGGGGTGGGGTGGAGCAATCAGCCCCAGCATTTT.

V usage is TRBV12-3 or TRBV12-4 and J usage is TRBJ2-2; D gene ambiguous. There are 15 residues in the CDR3. Deletions cut 5 bases from V and 1 base from J, with 11 bases between. CDR3 loop: CASSVVSRNTGELFF. CDR3 coding DNA: TGTGCCAGCAGTGTGGTCAGTAGGAACACCGGGGAGCTGTTTTTT.

This clonotype appeared many times. The rearrangement links TRBV20-1 to TRBJ1-5; D gene unclear. There are 14 residues in the CDR3. Trimming took off 6 bases at V and 2 bases at J, with 14 bases between the two ends. Germline V gene lookup returns CDR1 DFQATT and CDR2 SNEGSKA (reference sequence). CDR3 nucleotide sequence: TGCAGTGCCCCTAAGGGCAACGGCAATCAGCCCCAGCATTTT. This gives the protein CSAPKGNGNQPQHF.

The V call is TRBV2, the J call TRBJ1-5; maybe TRBD1 (5 bases). The CDR3 spans 14 residues. Deletions cut 6 bases from V and 7 bases from J, with 16 bases between. Germline lookup yields CDR1 SNHLY and CDR2 FYNNEI. In nucleotides, the CDR3 is TGTGCCAGCAGCAAGACAGCCTCGGGGCAGCCCCAGCATTTT. The encoded protein is CASSKTASGQPQHF.

The CDR3 here is CASSFWQGDEKLFF. DNA of the CDR3: TGTGCCAGCAGTTTCTGGCAGGGTGATGAAAAACTGTTTTTT. This chain joins TRBV28 and TRBJ1-4; D may be TRBD1 (5 bases). The CDR3 runs to 14 residues. V lost 3 bases, J lost 6 bases, and 11 bases lay in between. CDR1 is MDHEN and CDR2 is SYDVKM in the germline V gene. The complete variable domain, with remaining parts taken from reference TRBV28 and TRBJ1-4, reads DVKVTQSSRYLVKRTGEKVFLECVQDMDHENMFWYRQDPGLGLRLIYFSYDVKMKEKGDIPEGYSVSREKKERFSLILESASTNQTSMYLCASSFWQGDEKLFFGSGTQLSVL.

V gene TRBV7-9 combines with J gene TRBJ1-1; a possible D gene is TRBD1 (5 bases). Trimming cost V 6 bases and J 4 bases, with 12 bases left between them. Germline V gene data show CDR1 as SEHNR and CDR2 as FQNEAQ (reference sequence). The CDR3 has 13 amino acids. The DNA for the CDR3 is TGTGCCAGCAGTTACCCTGGGGCCACTGAAGCTTTCTTT. Encoded protein: CASSYPGATEAFF.

Concerning this clonotype: A clone one base away is much larger, so this may be a read error. V and J are TRBV7-2 and TRBJ1-6; 7 bases line up with TRBD1. CDR3 size: 15 residues. CDR1 and CDR2 (germline): SGHTA, FQGNSA. V shed 5 bases, J shed 3 bases, and the junction held 4 bases outside the gene matches. The CDR3 nucleotides are TGTGCCAGCAGCCTGGGACAGTTCTATAATTCACCCCTCCACTTT. Translated, it gives CASSLGQFYNSPLHF.

The genes are TRBV5-4 and TRBJ2-5; 16 positions agree with TRBD2. Germline loops: CDR1 SGHNT, CDR2 YYREEE (reference sequence). The CDR3 has 18 amino acids. With V trimmed by 5 bases and J by 9 bases, 16 bases remained unmatched. CDR3 nucleotides: TGTGCCAGCAGTTTAACGGGACTAGCGGGGGGGACCCAAGGTGCCCAGTACTTC. Translation gives CASSLTGLAGGTQGAQYF.

The gene calls are TRBV6-5 and TRBJ1-2; 8 bases are shared with TRBD1. This CDR3 region has 14 residues. Germline CDR1 is MNHEY and CDR2 is SVGAGI. The junction had 5 bases not matched to a gene; V was cut back by 6 bases and J by 2 bases. This CDR3 is CASRTRTGNYGYTF. CDR3 DNA: TGTGCCAGCAGAACCCGGACAGGGAACTATGGCTACACCTTC.